This T cell receptor beta chain comes out of a study of cytomegalovirus exposure and HLA in healthy donors. Use of 60 Vbeta and 13 Jbeta primers characterized the PCR. This table comes from immunoSEQ multiplex PCR, and its TCRdb copy is limited to in-frame clones, with some not included. The table has hundreds of thousands of clones, around 90% seen once; the top ten hold approximately 2.2%. CDR1 and CDR2 from the germline V gene are SGHRS and YFSETQ. The CDR3 is made up of 13 amino acids. V lost 0 bases and J lost 0, with 3 bases in between. Note on this clone: The same CDR3 is also encoded by other DNA sequences in this sample.

The chain carries TRBV5-1 and TRBJ1-1; no reliable D call. The sequenced sample was PBMCs. The TCR originated in a woman between 18 and 29 years old in good health and CMV-seronegative. CDR3 coding DNA: TGCGCCAGCAGCTTGGCTGTGAACACTGAAGCTTTCTTT. It is translated as CASSLAVNTEAFF.